Sequencing of this T cell receptor beta chain was carried out in a study of T cells in Graves' hyperthyroidism and ophthalmopathy. This clonotype has only a few counts. The CDR3 regions of TCR beta were amplified from RNA transcripts. Primed by the HTBI set, a first-round RT-PCR was run on the TCR CDR3. TCRdb called the multiplex PCR reads again in MiXCR, with one record for every CDR3 protein. Among 500,000 to 600,000 distinct CDR3 sequences listed, about 43% were seen once. Sequencing input: peripheral blood or thyroid tissue (not recorded which). The clonotype originates from an adult woman with Graves' disease, either hyperthyroidism or ophthalmopathy (not recorded which).

The chain's CDR3 is CASSPEGDEGYTF. The CDR3 bases are TGTGCCAGCAGCCCAGAGGGTGACGAGGGCTACACCTTC. The rearrangement uses TRBV6-6 and TRBJ1-2; D gene unclear. Germline V CDR1 and CDR2: MNHNY, SVGAGI (reference sequence). The CDR3 is made up of 13 amino acids. Trimming took off 6 bases at V and 8 bases at J, with 16 bases between the two ends.